This T cell receptor beta chain was sequenced for a study of OX40 agonist ivuxolimab in advanced cancers. Study-level background: An anti-OX40 (CD134) antibody with agonistic activity, ivuxolimab, was administered to patients. Patients were infused with ivuxolimab every 2 weeks at 0.01 to 10 mg/kg.

Points on this clone: The antigen remains undetermined.

General study findings and limits: The study observed clonal expansion of CD4+ and CD8+ blood T cells by week 6 at 0.1 to 3.0 mg/kg. Low normalized T-cell clonal expansion was additionally recorded for some nonresponders.

TCRdb's table, derived via immunoSEQ multiplex PCR, lists solely in-frame clones and lacks some. The sample contains 60,000 or so clones, approximately 85% of which appear only once. Germline-derived CDR1 and CDR2 are SGHDN and FVKESK. V dropped 3 bases and J dropped 3 bases, with 11 bases sitting between them. The CDR3 has 14 residues. This chain links TRBV14 with TRBJ2-5; maybe TRBD1 (6 bases). This receptor was identified in an adult with an advanced solid tumor such as melanoma, head and neck, liver or kidney cancer. Here the sequenced sample was CD4+ or CD8+ T cells sorted from blood, taken in a trial of the OX40 agonist ivuxolimab. The chain's CDR3 is CASSQGAQEETQYF. The CDR3 DNA is TGTGCCAGCAGCCAGGGGGCTCAGGAAGAGACCCAGTACTTC.